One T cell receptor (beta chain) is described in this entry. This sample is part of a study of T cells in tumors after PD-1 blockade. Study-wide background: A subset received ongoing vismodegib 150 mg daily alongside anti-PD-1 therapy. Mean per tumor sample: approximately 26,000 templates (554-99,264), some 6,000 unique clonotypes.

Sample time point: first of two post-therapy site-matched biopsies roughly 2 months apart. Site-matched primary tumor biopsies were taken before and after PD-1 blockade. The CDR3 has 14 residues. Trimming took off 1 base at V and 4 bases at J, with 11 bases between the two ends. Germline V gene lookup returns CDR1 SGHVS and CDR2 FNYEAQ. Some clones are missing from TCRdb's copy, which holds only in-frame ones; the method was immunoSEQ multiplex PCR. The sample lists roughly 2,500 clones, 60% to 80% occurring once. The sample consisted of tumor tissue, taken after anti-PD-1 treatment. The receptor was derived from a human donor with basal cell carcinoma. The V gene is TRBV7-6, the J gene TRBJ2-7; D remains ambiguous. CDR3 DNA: TGTGCCAGCAGCTTAGGGGATGCTGAGTACGAGCAGTACTTC. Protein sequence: CASSLGDAEYEQYF.